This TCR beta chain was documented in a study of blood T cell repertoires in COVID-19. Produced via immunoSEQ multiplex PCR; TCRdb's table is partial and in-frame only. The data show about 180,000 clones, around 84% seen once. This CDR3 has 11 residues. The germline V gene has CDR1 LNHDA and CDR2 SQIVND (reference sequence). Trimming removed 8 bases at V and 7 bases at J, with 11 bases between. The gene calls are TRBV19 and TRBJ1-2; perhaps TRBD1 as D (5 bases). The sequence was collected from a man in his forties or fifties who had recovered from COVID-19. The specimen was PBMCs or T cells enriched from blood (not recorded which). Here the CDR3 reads CASGSGGGYTF. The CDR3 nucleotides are TGTGCCAGTGGCTCGGGGGGTGGCTACACCTTC. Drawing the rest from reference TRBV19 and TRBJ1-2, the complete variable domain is DGGITQSPKYLFRKEGQNVTLSCEQNLNHDAMYWYRQDPGQGLRLIYYSQIVNDFQKGDIAEGYSVSREKKESFPLTVTSAQKNPTAFYLCASGSGGGYTFGSGTRLTVV.